This T cell receptor beta chain stems from a study of control samples from healthy donors and cancer patients. Produced via immunoSEQ multiplex PCR; TCRdb's table is partial and in-frame only. In the table there are roughly 450,000 clones, over 75% of which are singletons. Sample: PBMCs. This receptor was identified in a man aged 40-49 years with head and neck cancer.

The CDR3 nucleotides are TGTGCCAGCAGCCTCCACAATGAGCAGTTCTTC. It codes for CASSLHNEQFF. This chain uses TRBV11-3 with TRBJ2-1; D is undetermined. Trimming shortened V by 5 bases and J by 5 bases, and 4 bases separated the two germline ends. The CDR3 covers 11 residues. From germline, CDR1 is SGHNT and CDR2 YENEEA.